The 6 T cell receptor beta chains in this list originate from one sample, sequenced in a study of cytomegalovirus exposure and HLA in healthy donors. Primers included in the PCR were 60 Vbeta and 13 Jbeta primers. Measured with immunoSEQ multiplex PCR; TCRdb has only the in-frame clones, and not every one. The table shows about 59,000 clones, with 70% to 75% occurring only once. Source material: PBMCs. The origin of the receptors is a man between 25 and 39 years old in good health and CMV-seropositive.

V usage is TRBV5-4 and J usage is TRBJ1-1; unclear D gene. The germline CDR1 and CDR2 sequences are SGHNT and YYREEE (reference sequence). This CDR3 comprises 13 residues. V was pared by 4 bases and J by 6 bases, with 13 bases between. The CDR3, as DNA: TGTGCCAGCAGCGCTTGGACCGGGGCTGAAGCTTTCTTT. Protein product: CASSAWTGAEAFF.

The J gene is TRBJ1-5, the V gene TRBV5-4; tentatively, D is TRBD1 (5 bases). This CDR3 contains 12 residues. Germline V lookup: CDR1 SGHNT, CDR2 YYREEE (reference sequence). Trimming pared 4 bases from V and 5 bases from J, leaving 7 bases between. For the CDR3, the DNA is TGTGCCAGCAGCGCCAGGGATCAGCCCCAGCATTTT. Protein: CASSARDQPQHF.

The rearrangement joins TRBV30 to TRBJ1-5, with D hard to call. The CDR3 runs to 13 residues. The germline V gene has CDR1 GTSNPN and CDR2 SVGIG (reference sequence). V lost 5 bases and J lost 7, with 15 bases in between. The CDR3 nucleotides are TGTGCCTGGGGCCGGGGTTGGAGGCAGCCCCAGCATTTT. Residues: CAWGRGWRQPQHF.

The chain joins TRBV19 to TRBJ1-2; possible D gene TRBD1, 5 bases. CDR1 is LNHDA, CDR2 SQIVND, per germline (reference sequence). CDR3 size: 14 residues. Trimming pared 5 bases from V and 4 bases from J, leaving 14 bases between. The CDR3 region is CASSVPGASYGYTF. CDR3 nucleotide sequence: TGTGCCAGTAGTGTCCCTGGGGCTAGCTATGGCTACACCTTC.

The rearrangement uses TRBV15 and TRBJ2-5; the match to TRBD2 covers 13 bases. Germline V gene sequence: CDR1 LNHNV, CDR2 YYDKDF (reference sequence). The CDR3 loop spans 15 amino acids. V lost 5 bases and J lost 5; bases outside the gene matches: 5. The CDR3 DNA is TGTGCCACCAGCGTACTAGCGGGGGGGTATGAGACCCAGTACTTC. Its translation is CATSVLAGGYETQYF.

The chain is built from TRBV28 and TRBJ1-2; 8 bases fit TRBD1. The CDR3 spans 14 residues. The V gene end was trimmed by 5 bases and the J gene end by 4 bases; junction bases not matched to a gene: 6. Germline V gene data show CDR1 as MDHEN and CDR2 as SYDVKM. For the CDR3, the DNA is TGTGCCAGCAGTCAGCGACAGGGGAGCTATGGCTACACCTTC. Its translation: CASSQRQGSYGYTF.